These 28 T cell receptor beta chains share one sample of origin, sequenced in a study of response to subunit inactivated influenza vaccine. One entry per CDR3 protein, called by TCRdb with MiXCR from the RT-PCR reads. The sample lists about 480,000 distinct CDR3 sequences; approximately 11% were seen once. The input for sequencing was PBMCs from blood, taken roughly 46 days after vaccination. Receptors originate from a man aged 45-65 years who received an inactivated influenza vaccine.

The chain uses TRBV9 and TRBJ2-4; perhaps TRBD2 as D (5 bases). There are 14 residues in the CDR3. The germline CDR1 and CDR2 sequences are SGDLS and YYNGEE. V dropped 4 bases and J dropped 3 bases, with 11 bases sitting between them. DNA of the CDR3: TGTGCCAGCAGCCCTTGGGGAGACAAAAACATTCAGTACTTC. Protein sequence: CASSPWGDKNIQYF. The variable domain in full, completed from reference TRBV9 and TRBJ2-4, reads DSGVTQTPKHLITATGQRVTLRCSPRSGDLSVYWYQQSLDQGLQFLIQYYNGEERAKGNILERFSAQQFPDLHSELNLSSLELGDSALYFCASSPWGDKNIQYFGAGTRLSVL.

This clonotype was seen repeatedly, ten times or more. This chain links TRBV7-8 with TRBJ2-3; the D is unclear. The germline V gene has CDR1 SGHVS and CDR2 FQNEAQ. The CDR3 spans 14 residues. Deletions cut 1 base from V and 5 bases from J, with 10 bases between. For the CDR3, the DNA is TGTGCCAGCAGCTTAGATCCCATGATAGATACGCAGTATTTT. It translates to CASSLDPMIDTQYF.

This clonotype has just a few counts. In DNA, the CDR3 is TGCGCCAGCAGTCGGGACAGGGGGCGCTTCGAGACCCAGTACTTC. It codes for CASSRDRGRFETQYF. The chain recombines TRBV10-1 with TRBJ2-5, with 12 bases fitting TRBD1. CDR1 and CDR2 (germline): WNHNN, SYGVQD (reference sequence). J gave up 5 bases and V 5 bases, and 6 bases lay outside the gene matches. CDR3 size: 15 residues.

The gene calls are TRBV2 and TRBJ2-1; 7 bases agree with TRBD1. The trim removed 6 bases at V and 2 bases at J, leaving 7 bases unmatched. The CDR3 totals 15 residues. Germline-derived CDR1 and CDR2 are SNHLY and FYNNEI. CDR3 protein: CASRAQGSTYNEQFF. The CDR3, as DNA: TGTGCCAGCAGGGCACAGGGGAGCACCTACAATGAGCAGTTCTTC.

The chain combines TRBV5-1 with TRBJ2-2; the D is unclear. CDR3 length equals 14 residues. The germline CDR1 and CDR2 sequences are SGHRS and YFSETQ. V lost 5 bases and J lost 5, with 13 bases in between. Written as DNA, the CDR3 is TGCGCCAGCAGGTTTACATGGGTTACCGGGGAGCTGTTTTTT. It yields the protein CASRFTWVTGELFF.

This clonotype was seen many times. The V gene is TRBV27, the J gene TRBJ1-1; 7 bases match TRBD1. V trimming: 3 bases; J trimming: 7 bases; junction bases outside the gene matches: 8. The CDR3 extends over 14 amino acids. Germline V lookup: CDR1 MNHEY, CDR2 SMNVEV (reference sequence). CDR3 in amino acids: CASSFRAGGGEAFF. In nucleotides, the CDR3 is TGTGCCAGCAGTTTCCGGGCAGGGGGTGGTGAAGCTTTCTTT.

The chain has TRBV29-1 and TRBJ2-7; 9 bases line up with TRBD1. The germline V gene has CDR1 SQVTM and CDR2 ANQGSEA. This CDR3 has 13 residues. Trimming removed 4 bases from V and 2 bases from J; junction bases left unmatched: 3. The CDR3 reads CSVGTGVAYEQYF. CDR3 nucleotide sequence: TGCAGCGTTGGGACAGGGGTAGCCTACGAGCAGTACTTC.

This CDR3 reads CASRRGSPSSTDTQYF. The CDR3 nucleotides are TGTGCCAGCAGACGAGGTTCGCCCTCTAGCACAGATACGCAGTATTTT. The gene calls are TRBV6-1 and TRBJ2-3, with no clear D. This CDR3 has 16 amino acids. Per germline, CDR1 MNHNS and CDR2 SASEGT. The germline V and J ends were trimmed by 6 bases and 0 bases, with 16 bases remaining between them.

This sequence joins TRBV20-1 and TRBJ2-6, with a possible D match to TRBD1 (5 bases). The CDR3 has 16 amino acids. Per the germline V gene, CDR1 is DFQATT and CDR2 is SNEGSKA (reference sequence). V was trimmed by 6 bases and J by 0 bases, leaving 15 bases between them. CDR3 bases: TGCAGTGCCAGCCCGACAGTCATCTCTGGGGCCAACGTCCTGACTTTC. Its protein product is CSASPTVISGANVLTF.

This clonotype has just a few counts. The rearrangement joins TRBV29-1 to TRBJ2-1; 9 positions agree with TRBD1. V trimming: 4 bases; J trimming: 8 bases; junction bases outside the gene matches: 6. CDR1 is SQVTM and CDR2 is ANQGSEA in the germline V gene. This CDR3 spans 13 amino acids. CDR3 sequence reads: CSVAGQGRDEQFF. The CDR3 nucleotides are TGCAGCGTTGCCGGACAGGGGAGGGATGAGCAGTTCTTC.

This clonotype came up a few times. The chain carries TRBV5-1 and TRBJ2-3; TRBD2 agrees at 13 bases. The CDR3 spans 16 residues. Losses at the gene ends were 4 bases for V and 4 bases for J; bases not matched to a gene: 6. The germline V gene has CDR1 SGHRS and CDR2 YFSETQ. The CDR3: CASSQLAGGPPDTQYF. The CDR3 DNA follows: TGCGCCAGCAGCCAACTAGCGGGAGGGCCGCCAGATACGCAGTATTTT.

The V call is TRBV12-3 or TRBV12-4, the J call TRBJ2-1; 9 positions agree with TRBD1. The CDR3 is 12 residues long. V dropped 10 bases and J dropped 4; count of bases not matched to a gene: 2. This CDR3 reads CAIGQGYNEQFF. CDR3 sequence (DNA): TGTGCCATCGGACAGGGGTACAATGAGCAGTTCTTC.

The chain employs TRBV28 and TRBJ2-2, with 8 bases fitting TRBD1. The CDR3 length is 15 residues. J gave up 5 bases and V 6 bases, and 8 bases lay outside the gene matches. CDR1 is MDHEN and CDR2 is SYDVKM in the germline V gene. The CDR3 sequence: CASRLRTGYTGELFF. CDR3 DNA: TGTGCCAGCAGACTTCGGACAGGGTATACCGGGGAGCTGTTTTTT.

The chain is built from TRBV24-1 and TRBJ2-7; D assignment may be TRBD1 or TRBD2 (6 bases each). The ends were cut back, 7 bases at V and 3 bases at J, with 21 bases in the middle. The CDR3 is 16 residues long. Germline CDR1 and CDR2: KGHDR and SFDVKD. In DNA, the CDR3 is TGTGCCACCAGGGCCCTTTTGGGGGGCAGAAACTACGAGCAGTACTTC. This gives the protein CATRALLGGRNYEQYF.

CDR3 in DNA: TGTGCCAGCGCGACCGGGACCAGCACAGATACGCAGTATTTT. Protein product: CASATGTSTDTQYF. The chain employs TRBV4-2 and TRBJ2-3, with D perhaps matching TRBD1 or TRBD2 (5 bases each). Germline CDR1 LGHNA, CDR2 YNFKEQ. The CDR3 is 14 amino acids. V shed 8 bases and J shed 0 bases, with 12 bases lying between them.

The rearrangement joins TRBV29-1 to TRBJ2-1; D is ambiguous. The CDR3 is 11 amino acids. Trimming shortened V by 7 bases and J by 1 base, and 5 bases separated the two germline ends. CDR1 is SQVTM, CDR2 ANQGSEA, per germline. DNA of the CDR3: TGCAGCGGCCTTTCCTACAATGAGCAGTTCTTC. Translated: CSGLSYNEQFF.

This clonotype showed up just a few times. The DNA for the CDR3 is TGCAGCTTCCAACTTCCGGGACAGGGGCGAAACATTCAGTACTTC. Protein sequence: CSFQLPGQGRNIQYF. The chain combines TRBV20-1 with TRBJ2-4; 10 bases line up with TRBD1. CDR3 length: 15 amino acids. Germline assignment: CDR1 DFQATT and CDR2 SNEGSKA (reference sequence).

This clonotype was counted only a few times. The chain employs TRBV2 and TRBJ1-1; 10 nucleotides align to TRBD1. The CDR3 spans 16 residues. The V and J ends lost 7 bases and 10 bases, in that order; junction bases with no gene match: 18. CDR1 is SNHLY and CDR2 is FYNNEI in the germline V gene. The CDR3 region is CASTLTGGAGVAGAFF. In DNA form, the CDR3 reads TGTGCCAGCACCCTGACAGGGGGCGCAGGTGTGGCCGGAGCTTTCTTT. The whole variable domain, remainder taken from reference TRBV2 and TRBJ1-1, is EPEVTQTPSHQVTQMGQEVILRCVPISNHLYFYWYRQILGQKVEFLVSFYNNEISEKSEIFDDQFSVERPDGSNFTLKIRSTKLEDSAMYFCASTLTGGAGVAGAFFGQGTRLTVV.

The CDR3 protein is CASRIGTSGTGELFF. CDR3 nucleotides: TGTGCCAGCAGAATAGGGACTAGCGGTACCGGGGAGCTGTTTTTT. This sequence joins TRBV6-2 or TRBV6-3 and TRBJ2-2, with TRBD2 matching 11 bases. CDR1 is MNHEY and CDR2 is SVGEGT in the germline V gene. J lost 5 bases, V lost 6 bases, and 5 bases had no gene match. This CDR3 has 15 amino acids.

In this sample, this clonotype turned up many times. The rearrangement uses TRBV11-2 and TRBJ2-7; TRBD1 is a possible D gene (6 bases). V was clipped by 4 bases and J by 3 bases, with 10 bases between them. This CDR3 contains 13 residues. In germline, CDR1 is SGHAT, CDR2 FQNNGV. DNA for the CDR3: TGTGCCAGCAGCTCCGGACAGCACTACGAGCAGTACTTC. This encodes CASSSGQHYEQYF.

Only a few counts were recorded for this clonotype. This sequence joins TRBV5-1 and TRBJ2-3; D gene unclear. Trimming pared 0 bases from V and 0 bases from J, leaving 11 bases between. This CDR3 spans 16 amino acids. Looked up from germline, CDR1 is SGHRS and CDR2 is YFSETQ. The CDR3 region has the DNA TGCGCCAGCAGCTTGGAGGGCACTACTAGCACAGATACGCAGTATTTT. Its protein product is CASSLEGTTSTDTQYF.

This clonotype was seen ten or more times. The CDR3 coding sequence is TGTGCCACGGGGACTGGTGGAAACACCATATATTTT. Translated, it gives CATGTGGNTIYF. The V gene is TRBV10-3, the J gene TRBJ1-3, with D perhaps TRBD1 (5 bases). The CDR3 spans 12 residues. Germline V gene sequence: CDR1 ENHRY, CDR2 SYGVKD. Trimming left V 10 bases short and J 3 bases short, with 10 bases between.

The DNA for the CDR3 is TGTGCCAGTACCTCGATGGCCTGGGGGCGCGACACCGGGGAGCTGTTTTTT. It codes for CASTSMAWGRDTGELFF. This chain connects TRBV28 to TRBJ2-2; the D gene is possibly TRBD1 (6 bases). V gave up 9 bases and J gave up 3 bases, with 23 bases separating them. Germline V gene lookup returns CDR1 MDHEN and CDR2 SYDVKM. The CDR3 has 17 residues.

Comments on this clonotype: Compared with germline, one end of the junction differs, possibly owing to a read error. CDR3 amino acids: CASSSQTSGSPLVF. CDR3 DNA sequence: TGTGCCAGCAGTTCCCAGACTAGCGGATCCCCCCTTGTTTTT. The chain couples TRBV27 to TRBJ2-3, with 9 bases fitting TRBD2. The CDR3 runs to 14 residues. Germline V gene lookup returns CDR1 MNHEY and CDR2 SMNVEV (reference sequence).

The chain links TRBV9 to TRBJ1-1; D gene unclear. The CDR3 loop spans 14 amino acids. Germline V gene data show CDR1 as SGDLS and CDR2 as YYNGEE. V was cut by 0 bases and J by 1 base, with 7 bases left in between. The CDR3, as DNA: TGTGCCAGCAGCGTAGGGGTTTCGAACACTGAAGCTTTCTTT. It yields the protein CASSVGVSNTEAFF.

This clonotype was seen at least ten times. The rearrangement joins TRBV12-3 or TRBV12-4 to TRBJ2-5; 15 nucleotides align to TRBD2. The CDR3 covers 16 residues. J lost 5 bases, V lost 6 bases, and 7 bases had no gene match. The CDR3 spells CASSRTSGGARETQYF. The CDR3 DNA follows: TGTGCCAGCAGCCGGACTAGCGGGGGGGCCAGGGAGACCCAGTACTTC.

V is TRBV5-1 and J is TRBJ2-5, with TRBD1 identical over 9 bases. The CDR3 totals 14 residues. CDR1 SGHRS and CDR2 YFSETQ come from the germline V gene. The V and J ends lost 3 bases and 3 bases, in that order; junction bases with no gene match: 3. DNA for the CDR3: TGCGCCAGCAGCTCTTGGACAGGGGAAGAGACCCAGTACTTC. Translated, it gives CASSSWTGEETQYF.

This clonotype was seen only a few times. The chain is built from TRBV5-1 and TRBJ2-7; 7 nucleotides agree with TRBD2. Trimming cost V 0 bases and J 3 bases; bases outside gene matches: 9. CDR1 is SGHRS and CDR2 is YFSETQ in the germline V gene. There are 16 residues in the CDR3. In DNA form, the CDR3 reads TGCGCCAGCAGCTTGGAGATGGTAGCGGGCTTCTACGAGCAGTACTTC. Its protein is CASSLEMVAGFYEQYF.